The clone carrying this TCR beta chain was seen only a few times. It was RNA transcripts that yielded the amplified TCR beta CDR3 regions. An initial round of RT-PCR targeting the TCR CDR3 relied on the HTBI primer set. One entry per CDR3 protein results from TCRdb running MiXCR on the multiplex PCR reads. The sample yields some 490,000 distinct CDR3 sequences, about 22% seen once. This entry comes from a study of T cells in Graves' hyperthyroidism and ophthalmopathy. V lost 0 bases and J lost 4, with 9 bases in between. The germline V gene encodes CDR1 DFQATT and CDR2 SNEGSKA (reference sequence). CDR3 length: 13 amino acids.

The material sequenced was blood. This chain uses TRBV20-1 with TRBJ1-2; D remains unclear. The sequence was collected from a woman in her 70s with Graves' ophthalmopathy. For the CDR3, the DNA is TGCAGTGCTAGAGATGCGGTCTCCTATGGCTACACCTTC. It yields the protein CSARDAVSYGYTF.